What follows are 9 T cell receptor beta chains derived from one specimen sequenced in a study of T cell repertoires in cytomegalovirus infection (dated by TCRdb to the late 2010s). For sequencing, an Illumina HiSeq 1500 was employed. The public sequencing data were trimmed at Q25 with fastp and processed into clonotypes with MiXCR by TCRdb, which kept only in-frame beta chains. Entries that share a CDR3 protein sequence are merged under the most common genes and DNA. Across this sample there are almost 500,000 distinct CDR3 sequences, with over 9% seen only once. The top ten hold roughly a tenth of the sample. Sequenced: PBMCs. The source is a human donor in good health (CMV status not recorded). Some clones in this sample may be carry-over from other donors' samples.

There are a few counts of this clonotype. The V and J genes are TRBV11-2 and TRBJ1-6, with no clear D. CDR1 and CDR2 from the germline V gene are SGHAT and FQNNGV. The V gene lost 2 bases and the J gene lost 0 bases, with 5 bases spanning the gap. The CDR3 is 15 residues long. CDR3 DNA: TGTGCCAGCAGCTTAAAGAGCTCCTATAATTCACCCCTCCACTTT. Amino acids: CASSLKSSYNSPLHF.

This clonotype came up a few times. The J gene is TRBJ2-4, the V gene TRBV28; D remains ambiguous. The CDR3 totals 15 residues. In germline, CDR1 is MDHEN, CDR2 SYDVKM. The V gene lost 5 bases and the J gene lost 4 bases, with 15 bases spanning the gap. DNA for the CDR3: TGTGCCAGCAGTAATCCGGCGTCACCTAAAAACATTCAGTACTTC. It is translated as CASSNPASPKNIQYF.

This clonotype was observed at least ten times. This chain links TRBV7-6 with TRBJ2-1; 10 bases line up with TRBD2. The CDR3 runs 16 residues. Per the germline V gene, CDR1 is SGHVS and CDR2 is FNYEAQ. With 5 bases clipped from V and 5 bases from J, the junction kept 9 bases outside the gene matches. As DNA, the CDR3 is TGTGCCAGCAGCCGCCTAGCGGGAGAACCCCACAATGAGCAGTTCTTC. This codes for CASSRLAGEPHNEQFF.

The chain's CDR3 is CASSGERGGWTDTQYF. The DNA of the CDR3 is TGTGCCAGCAGCGGGGAGCGGGGGGGCTGGACAGATACGCAGTATTTT. J is TRBJ2-3 and V is TRBV14; TRBD2 agrees at 10 bases. This CDR3 comprises 16 residues. Germline CDR1 is SGHDN and CDR2 is FVKESK. The ends lost 5 bases at V and 3 bases at J; junction bases unmatched: 8. Full variable domain (rest looked up from reference TRBV14 and TRBJ2-3): EAGVTQFPSHSVIEKGQTVTLRCDPISGHDNLYWYRRVMGKEIKFLLHFVKESKQDESGMPNNRFLAERTGGTYSTLKVQPAELEDSGVYFCASSGERGGWTDTQYFGPGTRLTVL.

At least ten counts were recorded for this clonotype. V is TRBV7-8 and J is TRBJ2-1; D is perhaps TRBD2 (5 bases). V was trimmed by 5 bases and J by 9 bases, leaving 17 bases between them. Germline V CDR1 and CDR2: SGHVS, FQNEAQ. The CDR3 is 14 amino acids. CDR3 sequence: CASSPELAAAEQFF. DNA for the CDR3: TGTGCCAGCAGCCCCGAGCTAGCTGCGGCTGAGCAGTTCTTC. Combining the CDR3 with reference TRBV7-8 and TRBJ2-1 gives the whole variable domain GAGVSQSPRYKVAKRGQDVALRCDPISGHVSLFWYQQALGQGPEFLTYFQNEAQLDKSGLPSDRFFAERPEGSVSTLKIQRTQQEDSAVYLCASSPELAAAEQFFGPGTRLTVL.

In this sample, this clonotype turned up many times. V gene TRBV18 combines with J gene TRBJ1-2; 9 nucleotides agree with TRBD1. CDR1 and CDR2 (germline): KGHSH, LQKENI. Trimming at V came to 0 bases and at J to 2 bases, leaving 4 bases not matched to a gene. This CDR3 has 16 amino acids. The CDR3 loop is CASSPPTGGENYGYTF. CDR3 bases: TGTGCCAGCTCACCACCGACAGGGGGTGAAAACTATGGCTACACCTTC.

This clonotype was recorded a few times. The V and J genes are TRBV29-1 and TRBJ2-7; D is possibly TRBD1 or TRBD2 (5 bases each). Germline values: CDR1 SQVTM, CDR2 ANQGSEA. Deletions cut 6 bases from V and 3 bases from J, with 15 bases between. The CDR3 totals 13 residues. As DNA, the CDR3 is TGCAGCGTAGGATGGGACCCGAGCTACGAGCAGTACTTC. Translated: CSVGWDPSYEQYF.

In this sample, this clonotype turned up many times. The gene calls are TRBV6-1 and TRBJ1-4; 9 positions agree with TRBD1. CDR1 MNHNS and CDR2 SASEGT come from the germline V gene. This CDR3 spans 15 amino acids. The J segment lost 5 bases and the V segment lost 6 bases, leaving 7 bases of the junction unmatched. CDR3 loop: CASSANRGQNEKLFF. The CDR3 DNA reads TGTGCCAGCAGCGCCAACAGGGGGCAAAATGAAAAACTGTTTTTT.

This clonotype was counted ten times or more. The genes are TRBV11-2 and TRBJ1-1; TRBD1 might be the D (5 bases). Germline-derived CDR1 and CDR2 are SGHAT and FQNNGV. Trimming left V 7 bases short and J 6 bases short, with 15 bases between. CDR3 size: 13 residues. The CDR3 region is CASTLTPRAEAFF. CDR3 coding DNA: TGTGCCAGCACCCTCACCCCCAGGGCTGAAGCTTTCTTT.